The 27 T cell receptor beta chains listed next were all sequenced from one sample in a study of identical twins. Via MiXCR, TCRdb re-called the 5' RACE reads, giving one row per CDR3 protein. Among approximately 700,000 distinct CDR3 sequences listed, 15% to 20% were seen once. The sample also formed part of further work on T cells expressing NK-cell markers.

The specimen sequenced was PBMCs. These receptors were collected from a woman between 18 and 30 years old in good health.

Only a few counts were recorded for this clonotype. The chain couples TRBV3-1 to TRBJ1-1; D is uncertain. Germline CDR1 reads LGHDT; CDR2 reads YNNKEL (reference sequence). The CDR3 loop spans 14 amino acids. Trimming took 4 bases from V and 4 from J, leaving 13 bases between them. In DNA, the CDR3 is TGTGCCAGCAGCCGGAAGGGATTTGGCACTGAAGCTTTCTTT. Translated, it gives CASSRKGFGTEAFF.

The rearrangement links TRBV5-4 to TRBJ2-2; 10 positions match TRBD2. The length of the CDR3 is 16 residues. CDR1 SGHNT and CDR2 YYREEE come from the germline V gene (reference sequence). J lost 2 bases, V lost 4 bases, and 5 bases had no gene match. The CDR3 is CASSVGLADNTGELFF. The CDR3 bases are TGTGCCAGCAGCGTAGGACTAGCGGATAACACCGGGGAGCTGTTTTTT. Based on the CDR3 plus reference TRBV5-4 and TRBJ2-2, the full variable domain is ETGVTQSPTHLIKTRGQQVTLRCSSQSGHNTVSWYQQALGQGPQFIFQYYREEENGRGNFPPRFSGLQFPNYSSELNVNALELDDSALYLCASSVGLADNTGELFFGEGSRLTVL.

This chain connects TRBV24-1 to TRBJ2-5; D gene uncertain. V shed 5 bases and J shed 4 bases, with 10 bases lying between them. CDR1 and CDR2 (germline): KGHDR, SFDVKD. This CDR3 comprises 13 residues. In nucleotides, the CDR3 is TGTGCCACCAGTGCATCACTCGGAGAGACCCAGTACTTC. Translated, it gives CATSASLGETQYF.

V and J are TRBV4-3 and TRBJ1-2; D is uncertain. CDR3 length: 15 residues. Trimming cost V 0 bases and J 8 bases, with 16 bases left between them. Per the germline V gene, CDR1 is LGHNA and CDR2 is YSLEER. The CDR3 DNA reads as TGCGCCAGCAGCCAAGAATACACAGCGATAAAAGGCTACACCTTC. Encoded protein: CASSQEYTAIKGYTF.

This clonotype has only a few counts. The V gene is TRBV12-3 or TRBV12-4, the J gene TRBJ2-3, with D perhaps matching TRBD2 (6 bases). V was cut by 6 bases and J by 7 bases, with 14 bases left in between. This CDR3 spans 13 amino acids. The CDR3 region is CASSTGEGNTQYF. CDR3 in DNA: TGTGCCAGCAGCACGGGGGAAGGGAATACGCAGTATTTT.

In this sample, this clonotype turned up a few times. This CDR3 reads CASSYRSGDSYYF. The DNA of the CDR3 is TGTGCCAGCAGTTACCGAAGTGGCGACTCCTACTACTTC. The V call is TRBV6-5, the J call TRBJ2-7; D ambiguous. The CDR3 has 13 residues. Trimming cost V 2 bases and J 13 bases, with 18 bases left between them. Germline-derived CDR1 and CDR2 are MNHEY and SVGAGI.

There are many counts of this clonotype. The chain uses TRBV10-3 and TRBJ2-3, with 16 bases lining up with TRBD2. V shed 5 bases, J shed 5 bases, and the junction held 4 bases outside the gene matches. CDR3 length: 16 amino acids. Germline V gene sequence: CDR1 ENHRY, CDR2 SYGVKD. Here the CDR3 reads CAISSGTSGRGDTQYF. As DNA, the CDR3 is TGTGCCATCAGTTCTGGGACTAGCGGGAGGGGAGATACGCAGTATTTT.

This clonotype has only a few counts. DNA for the CDR3: TGTGCCAGCAGCACGGGACAGAGATTATATGGCTACACCTTC. Its protein is CASSTGQRLYGYTF. V and J are TRBV5-5 and TRBJ1-2; TRBD1 aligns across 7 bases. J gave up 5 bases and V 4 bases, and 8 bases lay outside the gene matches. This CDR3 has 14 residues. Germline loops: CDR1 SGHKS, CDR2 YYEKEE (reference sequence).

At least ten counts were recorded for this clonotype. The rearrangement uses TRBV20-1 and TRBJ1-1, with TRBD1 matching over 12 bases. CDR3 length: 15 residues. The ends lost 1 base at V and 5 bases at J; junction bases unmatched: 5. The germline CDR1 and CDR2 sequences are DFQATT and SNEGSKA (reference sequence). In DNA, the CDR3 is TGCAGTGCTAGAGCCGGGACAGGGGGCGATACTGAAGCTTTCTTT. Amino acids: CSARAGTGGDTEAFF.

At least ten counts were recorded for this clonotype. This sequence joins TRBV7-9 and TRBJ1-4, with unresolved D. The V end was cut by 2 bases, the J end by 5 bases, with 6 bases between. The length of the CDR3 is 13 residues. Per germline, CDR1 SEHNR and CDR2 FQNEAQ (reference sequence). The CDR3 loop is CASSLFGNEKLFF. DNA for the CDR3: TGTGCCAGCAGCTTATTCGGAAATGAAAAACTGTTTTTT.

This rearrangement joins TRBV6-5 to TRBJ2-7; TRBD1 aligns across 7 bases. The V and J ends lost 0 bases and 1 base, in that order; junction bases with no gene match: 9. Germline V gene data show CDR1 as MNHEY and CDR2 as SVGAGI. CDR3 length equals 17 residues. CDR3 in amino acids: CASSYSVKGATSYEQYF. CDR3 nucleotide sequence: TGTGCCAGCAGTTACTCCGTCAAGGGGGCAACGTCCTACGAGCAGTACTTC.

CDR3 protein: CASSLYAGPNEKLFF. The CDR3, as DNA: TGTGCCAGCAGCTTATACGCAGGGCCTAATGAAAAACTGTTTTTT. The chain carries TRBV7-6 and TRBJ1-4; D possibly corresponds to TRBD1 (5 bases). The CDR3 has 15 amino acids. Trimming pared 2 bases from V and 3 bases from J, leaving 10 bases between. The germline V gene encodes CDR1 SGHVS and CDR2 FNYEAQ.

This clonotype appeared a few times. The V and J genes are TRBV5-5 and TRBJ2-7; 10 bases fit TRBD1. CDR1 and CDR2 from the germline V gene are SGHKS and YYEKEE (reference sequence). V trimming: 4 bases; J trimming: 6 bases; junction bases outside the gene matches: 7. This CDR3 spans 14 amino acids. CDR3 amino acids: CASSLGTGAGEQYF. The CDR3, as DNA: TGTGCCAGCAGCCTCGGGACAGGGGCCGGCGAGCAGTACTTC.

This chain uses TRBV20-1 with TRBJ2-7; the D is unclear. This CDR3 contains 14 residues. Looked up from germline, CDR1 is DFQATT and CDR2 is SNEGSKA (reference sequence). V was cut by 2 bases and J by 0 bases, with 11 bases left in between. Here the CDR3 reads CSARPPLSSYEQYF. The CDR3 coding sequence is TGCAGTGCTAGACCCCCGCTTAGCTCCTACGAGCAGTACTTC.

This clonotype came up a few times. V is TRBV9 and J is TRBJ2-5; D may match TRBD1 or TRBD2 (5 bases each). V lost 0 bases, J lost 5 bases, and 14 bases lay in between. The CDR3 contains 15 residues. CDR1 SGDLS and CDR2 YYNGEE come from the germline V gene. CDR3 amino acids: CASSVGTTEGETQYF. In DNA form, the CDR3 reads TGTGCCAGCAGCGTAGGGACCACAGAGGGGGAGACCCAGTACTTC.

V is TRBV7-8 and J is TRBJ2-3; D unclear. Germline CDR1 and CDR2: SGHVS and FQNEAQ. The V end lost 1 base, the J end lost 3 bases, and 11 bases lay between the germline ends. The CDR3 has 15 residues. The CDR3 region is CASSLEWTLTDTQYF. The CDR3, as DNA: TGTGCCAGCAGCTTAGAATGGACGTTGACAGATACGCAGTATTTT.

This rearrangement joins TRBV6-5 to TRBJ2-2; D is possibly TRBD1 (6 bases). Trimming cost V 0 bases and J 7 bases, with 15 bases left between them. The CDR3 spans 16 residues. Germline V gives CDR1 MNHEY, CDR2 SVGAGI. CDR3 coding DNA: TGTGCCAGCAGTTACTCGCTGACAGGAAGGGTCGGGGAGCTGTTTTTT. The encoded protein is CASSYSLTGRVGELFF.

This clonotype occurred a few times. This chain links TRBV7-8 with TRBJ2-2; either TRBD1 or TRBD2 may fit D (5 bases each). The CDR3 has 16 residues. Germline V gene lookup returns CDR1 SGHVS and CDR2 FQNEAQ. V gave up 2 bases and J gave up 5 bases, with 15 bases separating them. The CDR3 DNA reads TGTGCCAGCAGCTTAAAGTTTAGCAGGGAGACCGGGGAGCTGTTTTTT. Residues: CASSLKFSRETGELFF.

V usage is TRBV15 and J usage is TRBJ2-5; D is undetermined. Per the germline V gene, CDR1 is LNHNV and CDR2 is YYDKDF (reference sequence). V gave up 1 base and J gave up 4 bases, with 13 bases separating them. The length of the CDR3 is 15 residues. CDR3 in DNA: TGTGCCACCAGCAGAGTCTATTCAGATACAGAGACCCAGTACTTC. Translating gives CATSRVYSDTETQYF.

The chain employs TRBV6-5 and TRBJ2-2; 8 positions match TRBD2. The V segment lost 2 bases and the J segment 5 bases; nucleotides outside the gene matches: 4. CDR3 length: 15 residues. Germline CDR1 MNHEY, CDR2 SVGAGI. CDR3 in DNA: TGTGCCAGCAGTTACGGGGCTAGCGGGACCGGGGAGCTGTTTTTT. It is translated as CASSYGASGTGELFF.

This clonotype was counted only a few times. The chain combines TRBV14 with TRBJ1-2, with D uncertain. Per germline, CDR1 SGHDN and CDR2 FVKESK. The V end was cut by 3 bases, the J end by 0 bases, with 5 bases between. The CDR3 runs 13 residues. CDR3 in DNA: TGTGCCAGCAGCCACGGGACTAACTATGGCTACACCTTC. Encoded protein: CASSHGTNYGYTF.

The genes are TRBV7-9 and TRBJ2-5; TRBD1 agrees at 10 bases. The germline gives CDR1 SEHNR, CDR2 FQNEAQ (reference sequence). V lost 5 bases, J lost 4 bases, and 7 bases stayed unmatched. CDR3 length: 15 amino acids. CDR3 amino acids: CASSRGQGLRETQYF. The DNA of the CDR3 is TGTGCCAGCAGCCGGGGACAGGGGTTACGAGAGACCCAGTACTTC.

V and J are TRBV7-6 and TRBJ2-5; 9 bases align to TRBD1. Germline CDR1 reads SGHVS; CDR2 reads FNYEAQ. This CDR3 has 15 residues. V shed 5 bases, J shed 4 bases, and the junction held 8 bases outside the gene matches. CDR3 sequence: CASSRDRVGGETQYF. The CDR3 DNA reads TGTGCCAGCAGCCGGGACAGGGTGGGTGGAGAGACCCAGTACTTC.

The chain carries TRBV7-9 and TRBJ1-2; a possible D gene is TRBD1 (5 bases). The V end was cut by 0 bases, the J end by 7 bases, with 15 bases between. The CDR3 has 15 residues. Germline values: CDR1 SEHNR, CDR2 FQNEAQ (reference sequence). CDR3 coding DNA: TGTGCCAGCAGCTTAGCGAGCGACAGTTTTGGTGGCTACACCTTC. As protein: CASSLASDSFGGYTF.

This clonotype was seen a few times. V gene TRBV10-3 combines with J gene TRBJ1-2; a weak D match, TRBD1 (5 bases). Trimming pared 5 bases from V and 1 base from J, leaving 14 bases between. The CDR3 length is 15 residues. Germline V gives CDR1 ENHRY, CDR2 SYGVKD. In DNA form, the CDR3 reads TGTGCCATCAGTCCCGGGACGGTGTATAACTATGGCTACACCTTC. It translates to CAISPGTVYNYGYTF.

This clonotype was observed a handful of times. This chain links TRBV4-3 with TRBJ2-7, with unresolved D. Germline CDR1 is LGHNA and CDR2 is YSLEER. The CDR3 length is 14 residues. The ends were cut back, 0 bases at V and 4 bases at J, with 10 bases in the middle. The chain's CDR3 is CASSQEKGAYEQYF. CDR3 DNA sequence: TGCGCCAGCAGCCAAGAGAAGGGCGCTTACGAGCAGTACTTC.

This clonotype was observed a handful of times. This chain uses TRBV5-1 with TRBJ2-2; a weak D match, TRBD1 (5 bases). The V end was cut by 3 bases, the J end by 5 bases, with 8 bases between. The CDR3 consists of 13 residues. Germline V gene sequence: CDR1 SGHRS, CDR2 YFSETQ. The CDR3 DNA is TGCGCCAGCAGCTCCGGACAAACCGGGGAGCTGTTTTTT. Protein product: CASSSGQTGELFF.